The 6 T cell receptor beta chains reported below all come from one sample, sequenced in a study of cytomegalovirus exposure and HLA in healthy donors (dated by TCRdb to the late 2010s). The library came from the immunoSEQ multiplex PCR assay. The multiplex PCR relied on a mix of 60 forward primers for TCR Vbeta segments and 13 reverse primers for TCR Jbeta segments. This is the immuneACCESS table as TCRdb keeps it, with only in-frame sequences that have V and J called. A part of the clones is gone; compared with another copy, unresolved V genes explain less than half, and the rest is unexplained. For this sample there are under 130,000 clones; around 79% appear just once. Together, the top ten hold roughly 3.9% of the sample. The sample taken for sequencing was PBMCs. The receptor set was obtained from a man aged 45 to 65 in good health and CMV-seropositive.

The CDR3 region has the DNA TGTGCCAGCAGCCTCACCTTTACCGGGACAGAAGAGACCCAGTACTTC. Protein: CASSLTFTGTEETQYF. V gene TRBV13 combines with J gene TRBJ2-5; 7 bases are shared with TRBD1. This CDR3 region has 16 residues. V was clipped by 5 bases and J by 3 bases; unmatched bases: 12. Germline V CDR1 and CDR2: PRHDT, FYEKMQ (reference sequence).

The CDR3 spells CASSLGLAVSYEQYF. As DNA, the CDR3 is TGTGCCAGCAGCTTGGGACTAGCGGTATCCTACGAGCAGTACTTC. The chain couples TRBV5-5 to TRBJ2-7; TRBD2 agrees at 9 bases. The CDR3 runs 15 residues. Germline V gene sequence: CDR1 SGHKS, CDR2 YYEKEE (reference sequence). With V trimmed by 0 bases and J by 1 base, 2 bases remained unmatched. The whole variable domain, remainder taken from reference TRBV5-5 and TRBJ2-7, is DAGVTQSPTHLIKTRGQQVTLRCSPISGHKSVSWYQQVLGQGPQFIFQYYEKEERGRGNFPDRFSARQFPNYSSELNVNALLLGDSALYLCASSLGLAVSYEQYFGPGTRLTVT.

The V gene is TRBV28, the J gene TRBJ2-3; a possible D gene is TRBD2 (6 bases). This CDR3 spans 17 amino acids. Germline V CDR1 and CDR2: MDHEN, SYDVKM. V was cut by 1 base and J by 0 bases, with 14 bases left in between. The CDR3 protein is CASSLSLLRGSTDTQYF. CDR3 coding DNA: TGTGCCAGCAGTTTATCCCTCCTTCGGGGGAGCACAGATACGCAGTATTTT. Full variable domain (missing parts from reference TRBV28 and TRBJ2-3): DVKVTQSSRYLVKRTGEKVFLECVQDMDHENMFWYRQDPGLGLRLIYFSYDVKMKEKGDIPEGYSVSREKKERFSLILESASTNQTSMYLCASSLSLLRGSTDTQYFGPGTRLTVL.

Only a few counts were recorded for this clone. This rearrangement joins TRBV19 to TRBJ2-1; TRBD2 matches 7 bases. Losses at the gene ends were 4 bases for V and 5 bases for J; bases not matched to a gene: 5. Germline lookup yields CDR1 LNHDA and CDR2 SQIVND (reference sequence). The CDR3 spans 14 residues. CDR3 nucleotides: TGTGCCAGTAGTAGGTCTAGCGGTGACAATGAGCAGTTCTTC. Translated, it gives CASSRSSGDNEQFF.

The rearrangement joins TRBV2 to TRBJ2-3; no clear D gene. V lost 6 bases and J lost 4, with 5 bases in between. Germline CDR1 reads SNHLY; CDR2 reads FYNNEI. This CDR3 is built from 11 residues. The CDR3 DNA sequence: TGTGCCAGCAGCCCTGCAGATACGCAGTATTTT. As protein: CASSPADTQYF. The full variable domain, rest sourced from reference TRBV2 and TRBJ2-3, is EPEVTQTPSHQVTQMGQEVILRCVPISNHLYFYWYRQILGQKVEFLVSFYNNEISEKSEIFDDQFSVERPDGSNFTLKIRSTKLEDSAMYFCASSPADTQYFGPGTRLTVL.

The V and J genes are TRBV28 and TRBJ2-1, with TRBD2 matching over 9 bases. There are 14 residues in the CDR3. Germline-derived CDR1 and CDR2 are MDHEN and SYDVKM. The J segment lost 8 bases and the V segment lost 2 bases, leaving 4 bases of the junction unmatched. CDR3 loop: CASSLAGGVYEQFF. CDR3 sequence (DNA): TGTGCCAGCAGTTTAGCGGGAGGGGTATATGAGCAGTTCTTC.